The 20 T cell receptor beta chains presented below share a single source sample, sequenced in a study of T cell repertoires in cytomegalovirus infection. MiXCR, applied by TCRdb to the reads, yields one record per CDR3 protein. The sample yields roughly 920,000 distinct CDR3 sequences, roughly 30% seen once. Their recognized antigens are unknown. Here the sequenced sample was cultured CD8+ T cells from PBMCs, taken from culture after CMV antigen stimulation. The receptors shown here come from a human donor in good health (CMV status not recorded). Some clones in this sample may be carry-over from other donors' samples.

This clonotype was recorded at least ten times. The chain joins TRBV7-2 to TRBJ2-1; possible D gene TRBD1, 6 bases. CDR1 and CDR2 from the germline V gene are SGHTA and FQGNSA. Trimming took 3 bases from V and 5 from J, leaving 14 bases between them. This CDR3 region has 15 residues. CDR3 loop: CASSFRGDSNNEQFF. CDR3 DNA: TGTGCCAGCAGCTTCAGGGGAGATTCGAACAATGAGCAGTTCTTC.

V and J are TRBV2 and TRBJ1-1; D gene unclear. The germline gives CDR1 SNHLY, CDR2 FYNNEI. V lost 2 bases to trimming and J lost 1 base, with 8 bases between them. The CDR3 is made up of 14 amino acids. CDR3 nucleotides: TGTGCCAGCAGTGAACACAGAAAGAACACTGAAGCTTTCTTT. It is translated as CASSEHRKNTEAFF.

This clonotype was counted a few times. The genes are TRBV15 and TRBJ2-5, with D possibly TRBD1 on 5 matching bases. Per germline, CDR1 LNHNV and CDR2 YYDKDF (reference sequence). The CDR3 is 15 amino acids. Trimming took 1 base from V and 5 from J, leaving 14 bases between them. This CDR3 reads CATSRVQGVVETQYF. DNA of the CDR3: TGTGCCACCAGCAGAGTCCAGGGCGTGGTGGAGACCCAGTACTTC.

The chain has TRBV13 and TRBJ2-7; D is perhaps TRBD1 (6 bases). Trimming cost V 4 bases and J 8 bases, with 12 bases left between them. The V gene's germline CDR1 is PRHDT and CDR2 FYEKMQ (reference sequence). This CDR3 spans 12 amino acids. CDR3 loop: CASSSDSGQQYF. DNA for the CDR3: TGTGCCAGCAGCTCGGACAGTGGCCAGCAGTACTTC.

V is TRBV5-6 and J is TRBJ2-1; 9 bases match TRBD2. The CDR3 consists of 16 residues. Losses at the gene ends were 0 bases for V and 3 bases for J; bases not matched to a gene: 4. Germline-derived CDR1 and CDR2 are SGHDT and YYEEEE. The CDR3 DNA reads TGTGCCAGCAGCTTGGTAGCGGGGGAATTCTACAATGAGCAGTTCTTC. This translates into CASSLVAGEFYNEQFF.

This clonotype was observed a handful of times. Here the CDR3 DNA reads TGCGCCAGCAGCACTCGACCCGTAGAGACCCAGTACTTC. It yields the protein CASSTRPVETQYF. The V gene is TRBV4-1, the J gene TRBJ2-5; D call uncertain. Trimming took off 5 bases at V and 4 bases at J, with 11 bases between the two ends. The CDR3 covers 13 residues. Germline-derived CDR1 and CDR2 are MGHRA and YSYEKL.

V usage is TRBV5-1 and J usage is TRBJ1-1, with D perhaps matching TRBD1 (6 bases). V shed 4 bases and J shed 8 bases, with 15 bases lying between them. Germline V lookup: CDR1 SGHRS, CDR2 YFSETQ. CDR3 size: 13 residues. DNA of the CDR3: TGCGCCAGCAGCACGAGGGCGGGGGCGGAAGCTTTCTTT. It translates to CASSTRAGAEAFF.

The chain employs TRBV7-2 and TRBJ1-3, with a weak D call TRBD1 (5 bases). This CDR3 spans 18 amino acids. The germline gives CDR1 SGHTA, CDR2 FQGNSA. Trimming removed 5 bases at V and 4 bases at J, with 24 bases between. The CDR3 protein is CASSPLIWDGGIGNTIYF. For the CDR3, the DNA is TGTGCCAGCAGCCCCCTTATTTGGGACGGGGGTATAGGAAACACCATATATTTT.

Remarks on this clonotype: The junction differs from germline at one of its ends, possibly a read error. J is TRBJ1-3 and V is TRBV7-3; a possible D gene is TRBD1 (6 bases). This CDR3 has 13 residues. CDR1 and CDR2 (germline): SGHTA, FQGTGA. The CDR3 nucleotides are TGTGTCAGCAGCGGACAGAATGGAAACACCATATATTTT. It encodes CVSSGQNGNTIYF.

This clonotype was picked up a small number of times. The rearrangement joins TRBV3-1 to TRBJ2-1; a weak D match, TRBD1 (6 bases). Germline CDR1 reads LGHDT; CDR2 reads YNNKEL (reference sequence). V lost 5 bases and J 9 bases, leaving 14 bases between the germline ends. The CDR3 covers 13 residues. CDR3 DNA: TGTGCCAGCAGCTGGGGGCTAGCAGGTGAGCAGTTCTTC. Translated: CASSWGLAGEQFF.

This chain uses TRBV6-1 with TRBJ2-5; a weak D match, TRBD1 (6 bases). Germline loops: CDR1 MNHNS, CDR2 SASEGT. The CDR3 sequence is 10 residues long. Between the trimmed V and J ends, which lost 8 bases and 7 bases, there was a span of 8 bases. The CDR3 nucleotides read TGTGCCAGCGTCAGGGGGACCCAGTACTTC. Translation gives CASVRGTQYF.

A few counts support this clonotype. This rearrangement joins TRBV12-3 or TRBV12-4 to TRBJ1-1; TRBD1 is a possible D gene (6 bases). V lost 3 bases and J lost 13, with 24 bases in between. CDR3 size: 15 residues. The DNA for the CDR3 is TGTGCCAGCAGTTTCCTCAGAGGGGGATCGAGAGGGGATTTCTTT. Amino acid sequence: CASSFLRGGSRGDFF.

The chain recombines TRBV2 with TRBJ2-7; D uncertain. Looked up from germline, CDR1 is SNHLY and CDR2 is FYNNEI. The CDR3 runs to 11 residues. Trimming shortened V by 10 bases and J by 1 base, and 8 bases separated the two germline ends. The CDR3 region has the DNA TGTGCCACCGCCGAGTCCTACGAGCAGTACTTC. It is translated as CATAESYEQYF.

V usage is TRBV5-1 and J usage is TRBJ2-6, with TRBD1 matching over 8 bases. Unmatched junction bases numbered 7, after V lost 5 bases and J lost 6 bases. Germline CDR1 and CDR2: SGHRS and YFSETQ. This CDR3 contains 15 residues. In nucleotides, the CDR3 is TGCGCCAGCAGTAAAAACAGGGGGGCGGCCAACGTCCTGACTTTC. It is translated as CASSKNRGAANVLTF.

This clonotype has at least ten counts. The chain employs TRBV7-2 and TRBJ2-7; tentatively, D is TRBD1 or TRBD2 (7 bases each). Germline V CDR1 and CDR2: SGHTA, FQGNSA. The CDR3 contains 17 residues. The ends were cut back, 5 bases at V and 3 bases at J, with 23 bases in the middle. This CDR3 is CASSPRGGGRVLYEQYV. The CDR3 DNA is TGTGCCAGCAGCCCCCGGGGAGGGGGCAGGGTCCTCTACGAGCAGTACGTC.

To note about this clonotype: One end of the junction fails to match germline, which may point to a read error. The CDR3 here is CASNLSRNYGYTF. CDR3 sequence (DNA): TGTGCCAGCAATTTAAGTCGGAACTATGGCTACACCTTC. The V call is TRBV27, the J call TRBJ1-2; D is undetermined. The CDR3 has 13 amino acids. In germline, CDR1 is MNHEY, CDR2 SMNVEV (reference sequence).

The chain carries TRBV27 and TRBJ2-2, with 9 bases aligning to TRBD1. V lost 6 bases, J lost 3 bases, and 5 bases stayed unmatched. CDR1 MNHEY and CDR2 SMNVEV come from the germline V gene (reference sequence). The CDR3 is 15 residues long. The DNA of the CDR3 is TGTGCCAGCAGAGGGCGGGACAGGGACACCGGGGAGCTGTTTTTT. It yields the protein CASRGRDRDTGELFF.

The V gene is TRBV7-9, the J gene TRBJ1-4; D is ambiguous. The CDR3 has 15 residues. CDR1 and CDR2 (germline): SEHNR, FQNEAQ (reference sequence). Trimming removed 2 bases at V and 0 bases at J, with 7 bases between. CDR3 sequence (DNA): TGTGCCAGCAGCTTAACCACAGCAACTAATGAAAAACTGTTTTTT. It is translated as CASSLTTATNEKLFF.

This clonotype was detected many times. This chain links TRBV2 with TRBJ1-5; the D is unclear. The CDR3 covers 11 residues. Germline values: CDR1 SNHLY, CDR2 FYNNEI. V shed 4 bases and J shed 6 bases, with 4 bases lying between them. This CDR3 reads CASSASQPQHF. CDR3 coding DNA: TGTGCCAGCAGTGCCAGTCAGCCCCAGCATTTT. The full variable domain, rest sourced from reference TRBV2 and TRBJ1-5, is EPEVTQTPSHQVTQMGQEVILRCVPISNHLYFYWYRQILGQKVEFLVSFYNNEISEKSEIFDDQFSVERPDGSNFTLKIRSTKLEDSAMYFCASSASQPQHFGDGTRLSIL.

The genes are TRBV27 and TRBJ1-2; 7 bases line up with TRBD1. This CDR3 has 13 amino acids. J gave up 6 bases and V 3 bases, and 4 bases lay outside the gene matches. Germline V lookup: CDR1 MNHEY, CDR2 SMNVEV (reference sequence). CDR3 nucleotides: TGTGCCAGCAGTTTCTCGACAGGGAATGGCTACACCTTC. Encoded protein: CASSFSTGNGYTF.